This T cell receptor beta chain was retrieved from a study of CD8 T cells in ankylosing spondylitis. Study results and limitations: Characteristic of ankylosing spondylitis blood, it appeared, was a TCR beta motif comprising roughly eight highly homologous variants.

One entry per CDR3 protein, called by TCRdb with MiXCR from the 5' RACE reads. The repertoire consists of under 450,000 distinct CDR3 sequences, with more than 15% occurring once and the leading ten covering approximately 1%. CDR1 is MGHDK and CDR2 is SYGVNS in the germline V gene. The V and J ends lost 6 bases and 9 bases respectively, with 12 bases between them. The CDR3 consists of 13 residues. As regards this clonotype: The antigen is not known.

The chain joins TRBV25-1 to TRBJ1-6; D gene ambiguous. Sequenced input: blood, either unsorted or a sorted T cell fraction (not recorded which). The sequence was obtained from a male donor with ankylosing spondylitis. The CDR3, as DNA: TGTGCCAGCAGAGGAGGATTCGGTTCACCCCTCCACTTT. Amino acids: CASRGGFGSPLHF.